This paragraph reports one T cell receptor beta chain. The sample originates from a study of blood T cell repertoires in COVID-19. The method was immunoSEQ multiplex PCR; TCRdb's version includes in-frame clones alone and lacks a portion of them. The sample lists 200,000 or so clones; roughly 84% were seen once. The CDR3 consists of 13 residues. V trimming: 6 bases; J trimming: 8 bases; junction bases outside the gene matches: 6. Germline V gene lookup returns CDR1 MRHNA and CDR2 SNTAGT. The clonotype was recovered from a man aged 25 to 45 in a cohort exposed to, infected with or recovered from COVID-19 (not recorded which). The chain uses TRBV6-4 and TRBJ1-2; 10 bases match TRBD1. Material for sequencing was PBMCs or T cells enriched from blood (not recorded which). CDR3 protein: CASSTGTGEGYTF. CDR3 coding DNA: TGTGCCAGCAGCACCGGGACAGGGGAAGGCTACACCTTC.